Shown below are 13 T cell receptor beta chains from a single sample sequenced in a study of a mutant IDH1 vaccine in newly diagnosed glioma. Using immunoSEQ multiplex PCR, the repertoire was profiled, and TCRdb retains in-frame clones only, with some absent. The sample contains about 58,000 clones, roughly 81% of which appear only once. Time point defined: week 35, safety follow-up. In every dose of vaccine, 300 ug of mutant IDH1 20-mer peptide was given alongside topical imiquimod. Their cognate antigens are unknown. The source was PBMCs, collected from a glioma patient whose treatment included an IDH1 peptide vaccine. The receptors were sampled from a man aged 40-55 years with glioma.

V and J are TRBV30 and TRBJ2-3; 13 nucleotides align to TRBD2. V trimming: 3 bases; J trimming: 6 bases; junction bases outside the gene matches: 6. Germline V gene data show CDR1 as GTSNPN and CDR2 as SVGIG (reference sequence). This CDR3 region has 15 residues. CDR3 region: CAWRRTSGRLDTQYF. Here the CDR3 DNA reads TGTGCCTGGAGAAGGACTAGCGGGAGACTCGATACGCAGTATTTT.

The V gene is TRBV7-6, the J gene TRBJ1-6, with 11 bases aligning to TRBD1. This CDR3 region has 15 residues. Germline lookup yields CDR1 SGHVS and CDR2 FNYEAQ. With V trimmed by 3 bases and J by 7 bases, 2 bases remained unmatched. The CDR3 sequence is CASSFGTGGNSPLHF. The CDR3 coding sequence is TGTGCCAGCAGCTTTGGGACAGGGGGGAATTCACCCCTCCACTTT.

The rearrangement joins TRBV10-1 to TRBJ2-7, with D possibly matching TRBD1 (6 bases). The germline V gene encodes CDR1 WNHNN and CDR2 SYGVQD (reference sequence). The CDR3 length is 13 residues. V lost 4 bases and J lost 5, with 12 bases in between. Here the CDR3 reads CASSGSGVHEQYF. CDR3 nucleotides: TGCGCCAGCAGTGGGTCAGGGGTTCACGAGCAGTACTTC.

V and J are TRBV5-1 and TRBJ1-2; TRBD1 aligns across 7 bases. The V and J ends lost 5 bases and 5 bases, in that order; junction bases with no gene match: 9. CDR3 length: 14 residues. Germline V lookup: CDR1 SGHRS, CDR2 YFSETQ. CDR3: CASSSLGQEYGYTF. In nucleotides, the CDR3 is TGCGCCAGCAGTTCTTTAGGACAGGAGTATGGCTACACCTTC.

The chain links TRBV11-2 to TRBJ2-3, with 9 bases that match TRBD2. Trimming took 5 bases from V and 4 from J; bases not matched to a gene: 10. Germline-derived CDR1 and CDR2 are SGHAT and FQNNGV. The CDR3 spans 16 residues. The CDR3 here is CASSRSPAGGSDTQYF. The CDR3 coding sequence is TGTGCCAGCAGCCGCTCTCCAGCGGGGGGCTCAGATACGCAGTATTTT.

CDR3 sequence: CASSLRDYSYNEQFF. As DNA, the CDR3 is TGTGCCAGCAGTCTCCGGGACTACTCCTACAATGAGCAGTTCTTC. This chain links TRBV27 with TRBJ2-1, with 7 nucleotides matching TRBD2. Germline CDR1 MNHEY, CDR2 SMNVEV (reference sequence). The CDR3 runs to 15 residues. J was trimmed by 0 bases and V by 5 bases; bases with no gene match: 4.

This clone appeared a few times. This rearrangement joins TRBV5-1 to TRBJ1-6; no clear D. V lost 4 bases, J lost 8 bases, and 34 bases lay in between. The V gene's germline CDR1 is SGHRS and CDR2 YFSETQ. This CDR3 has 21 residues. The CDR3 sequence: CASSPGRHTVANKRDDSPLHF. Written as DNA, the CDR3 is TGCGCCAGCAGCCCGGGTAGGCATACGGTAGCAAACAAAAGAGATGATTCACCCCTCCACTTT.

This chain uses TRBV29-1 with TRBJ1-4; 7 positions agree with TRBD1. This CDR3 contains 13 residues. Germline lookup yields CDR1 SQVTM and CDR2 ANQGSEA. The trim removed 7 bases at V and 6 bases at J, leaving 8 bases unmatched. The CDR3 protein is CSARQGSYEKLFF. The DNA of the CDR3 is TGCAGCGCTAGACAGGGCTCTTATGAAAAACTGTTTTTT.

This sequence joins TRBV9 and TRBJ1-4; 8 bases fit TRBD1. The germline V gene encodes CDR1 SGDLS and CDR2 YYNGEE. CDR3 length: 15 residues. V trimming: 4 bases; J trimming: 3 bases; junction bases outside the gene matches: 5. The CDR3 DNA is TGTGCCAGCAGCCTCCAGGGGGCATCTAATGAAAAACTGTTTTTT. Translating gives CASSLQGASNEKLFF.

The chain is built from TRBV29-1 and TRBJ2-1, with D unclear. The V gene's germline CDR1 is SQVTM and CDR2 ANQGSEA. The V gene lost 3 bases and the J gene lost 9 bases, with 12 bases spanning the gap. The CDR3 runs 12 residues. CDR3 in DNA: TGCAGCGTTGACTCTTTAGTCAGTGAGCAGTTCTTC. Translation gives CSVDSLVSEQFF.

V and J are TRBV6-1 and TRBJ2-1; D ambiguous. Per the germline V gene, CDR1 is MNHNS and CDR2 is SASEGT. The CDR3 has 11 amino acids. V was pared by 6 bases and J by 7 bases, with 7 bases between. The CDR3 spells CASSHGNEQFF. CDR3 nucleotides: TGTGCCAGCAGCCATGGAAATGAGCAGTTCTTC.

V is TRBV14 and J is TRBJ2-7, with 10 bases that match TRBD2. The CDR3 totals 15 residues. The J segment lost 6 bases and the V segment lost 3 bases, leaving 8 bases of the junction unmatched. Germline V gene lookup returns CDR1 SGHDN and CDR2 FVKESK. The CDR3 DNA sequence: TGTGCCAGCAGCCAGGAGCTAGCGGGAGTGGGCGAGCAGTACTTC. This translates into CASSQELAGVGEQYF.

This chain links TRBV25-1 with TRBJ1-2; a weak D match, TRBD1 (5 bases). This CDR3 is 13 amino acids long. V was trimmed by 8 bases and J by 4 bases, leaving 14 bases between them. CDR1 and CDR2 (germline): MGHDK, SYGVNS. CDR3 sequence reads: CASSGGALYGYTF. The CDR3 nucleotides are TGTGCCAGCTCGGGGGGAGCCCTCTATGGCTACACCTTC.